The T cell receptor (beta chain) under discussion was sequenced for a study of metastatic and nonmetastatic thyroid tumors. Looking at the study overall: Repertoire comparison spanned blood and tumor or nodule tissue of malignant and benign thyroid patients.

Under the authors' procedure: A papillary thyroid cancer distant-metastasis classifier was built from CDR3 differences across clinicopathological groups. TCRdb used MiXCR to call clones anew from the PCR reads. None of the V and J calls come from the authors' own analysis; TCRdb made them. This sample carries tens of thousands of clones, roughly 13% of them seen once, and the ten largest clones take about 10%. The CDR3 covers 14 residues. CDR1 and CDR2 (germline): DFQATT, SNEGSKA (reference sequence). Thyroid surgery took place with no prior treatment in any patient. With respect to this clone: Its antigen is currently unknown. The junction differs from germline at one of its ends, possibly a read error. The same CDR3 is also encoded by other DNA sequences in this sample.

Findings and limits, study-wide: When malignant thyroid tumors were compared with benign nodules, TCR beta diversity was reportedly significantly higher in the malignant tumors. This held in both blood and tumor samples.

The TCR comes from a female donor with papillary thyroid cancer or a benign thyroid nodule (not recorded which). Some clones in this sample may be carry-over from other donors' samples. What was sequenced was blood. This chain uses TRBV20-1 with TRBJ1-1, with D hard to call. CDR3 sequence (DNA): TGTAGTGCCCCGACGAACCCCATGAACACTGAAGCTTTCTTT. Amino acids: CSAPTNPMNTEAFF.